This T cell receptor (beta chain) was sequenced for a study of shared clonotypes between healthy human individuals. Overall study: Ranging from 18 to 49 in age, donors were a couple of women and a few men. Overall study results and limits: Sample collection involved blood only; tissue repertoires are likely different.

This CDR3 is built from 16 residues. The germline CDR1 and CDR2 sequences are SGHVS and FQNEAQ. V lost 5 bases, J lost 3 bases, and 13 bases stayed unmatched. With respect to this clone: As yet, its antigen is unknown.

Deep-level running was used for the assay. Around 200 ng DNA, about 33,000 T cell genomes, went into each sorted-subset replicate PCR. The assay was immunoSEQ multiplex PCR, and TCRdb's table has in-frame clones only and misses some. The sample has a few hundred thousand clones, 65% seen once. What was sequenced was memory CD4+ T cells sorted from blood. The subset was: CD45RA-negative fraction. This receptor was identified in a man aged 25 to 40 in good health. V gene TRBV7-8 combines with J gene TRBJ2-7, with 7 bases lining up with TRBD2. The CDR3: CASSMARGRALYEQYF. CDR3 DNA sequence: TGTGCCAGCAGCATGGCTCGTGGGAGGGCCCTCTACGAGCAGTACTTC.